Listed below are T cell receptor beta chains from one sample, sequenced in a study of cytomegalovirus exposure and HLA in healthy donors. Assay used: immunoSEQ multiplex PCR; TCRdb lists only in-frame clones, some missing. The repertoire holds 130,000 or so clones, with 72% as singletons. Source material: PBMCs. The source is a man between 45 and 60 years old in good health and CMV-seropositive. Both conserved end residues are part of each CDR3. The order of the fields is CDR3 protein, CDR3 DNA, V gene, J gene, clone size, D gene. D genes are given only for firm matches. Size is stated for part of the rows, as once, few or many counts, or as a class when the clone is expanded.

CDR3 protein: CASSETPSDTQYF; CDR3 DNA: TGTGCCAGCAGTGAAACTCCATCAGATACGCAGTATTTT; V gene: TRBV6-1; J gene: TRBJ2-3; clone size: NA; D gene: NA
CDR3 protein: CASSLGRADTQYF; CDR3 DNA: TGTGCCAGCAGCTTAGGGAGAGCAGATACGCAGTATTTT; V gene: TRBV7-2; J gene: TRBJ2-3; clone size: NA; D gene: NA
CDR3 protein: CASSVDRYTEAFF; CDR3 DNA: TGTGCCAGCAGCGTAGACAGGTACACTGAAGCTTTCTTT; V gene: TRBV9; J gene: TRBJ1-1; clone size: NA; D gene: NA
CDR3 protein: CASSLYDRQETQYF; CDR3 DNA: TGCGCCAGCAGCTTATACGACAGACAAGAGACCCAGTACTTC; V gene: TRBV5-1; J gene: TRBJ2-5; clone size: NA; D gene: NA
CDR3 protein: CSVVTSGSVYEQYF; CDR3 DNA: TGCAGCGTTGTGACTAGCGGGAGTGTATACGAGCAGTACTTC; V gene: TRBV29-1; J gene: TRBJ2-7; clone size: NA; D gene: TRBD2
CDR3 protein: CASSLAPTDLVGFF; CDR3 DNA: TGTGCCAGCAGCTTAGCCCCGACTGACCTGGTGGGGTTCTTC; V gene: TRBV7-2; J gene: TRBJ2-1; clone size: NA; D gene: NA
CDR3 protein: CASSQDQGRDSPLHF; CDR3 DNA: TGTGCCAGCAGCCAAGATCAGGGTAGGGATTCACCCCTCCACTTT; V gene: TRBV4-2; J gene: TRBJ1-6; clone size: NA; D gene: NA
CDR3 protein: CASSFAENTEAFF; CDR3 DNA: TGTGCCAGCAGCTTCGCAGAGAACACTGAAGCTTTCTTT; V gene: TRBV9; J gene: TRBJ1-1; clone size: NA; D gene: NA
CDR3 protein: CASSLASGGAYEQYF; CDR3 DNA: TGCGCCAGCAGCTTGGCTAGCGGGGGGGCCTACGAGCAGTACTTC; V gene: TRBV5-1; J gene: TRBJ2-7; clone size: NA; D gene: TRBD2
CDR3 protein: CASSPTSGPSYEQYF; CDR3 DNA: TGCGCCAGCAGCCCGACTAGCGGACCCTCCTACGAGCAGTACTTC; V gene: TRBV4-3; J gene: TRBJ2-7; clone size: NA; D gene: TRBD2
CDR3 protein: CASSSRASGYQETQYF; CDR3 DNA: TGTGCCAGCAGCAGTCGGGCTAGCGGGTACCAAGAGACCCAGTACTTC; V gene: TRBV7-2; J gene: TRBJ2-5; clone size: NA; D gene: TRBD2
CDR3 protein: CASSQDLAGGRTDTQYF; CDR3 DNA: TGCGCCAGCAGCCAAGATTTAGCGGGGGGTCGCACAGATACGCAGTATTTT; V gene: TRBV4-1; J gene: TRBJ2-3; clone size: NA; D gene: TRBD2
CDR3 protein: CASSPRLRLGQANEQFF; CDR3 DNA: TGTGCCAGCAGCCCCAGGTTGCGCTTGGGACAGGCTAATGAGCAGTTCTTC; V gene: TRBV7-2; J gene: TRBJ2-1; clone size: few; D gene: TRBD1
CDR3 protein: CASSPTGNNGYTF; CDR3 DNA: TGTGCCAGCAGCCCTACAGGGAATAATGGCTACACCTTC; V gene: TRBV7-3; J gene: TRBJ1-2; clone size: NA; D gene: NA
CDR3 protein: CASSPGLAARNYNEQFF; CDR3 DNA: TGCGCCAGCAGCCCGGGACTAGCGGCGCGTAACTACAATGAGCAGTTCTTC; V gene: TRBV4-1; J gene: TRBJ2-1; clone size: NA; D gene: TRBD2
CDR3 protein: CASSSATGGNTIYF; CDR3 DNA: TGCGCCAGCAGCTCGGCGACAGGGGGAAACACCATATATTTT; V gene: TRBV5-1; J gene: TRBJ1-3; clone size: NA; D gene: TRBD1
CDR3 protein: CASSSWTSGRGDTQYF; CDR3 DNA: TGTGCCAGCAGCTCCTGGACTAGCGGGAGAGGAGATACGCAGTATTTT; V gene: TRBV28; J gene: TRBJ2-3; clone size: few; D gene: TRBD2
CDR3 protein: CASRHPGTSETDTQYF; CDR3 DNA: TGTGCCAGTAGGCACCCCGGGACTAGCGAGACAGATACGCAGTATTTT; V gene: TRBV19; J gene: TRBJ2-3; clone size: NA; D gene: TRBD2
CDR3 protein: CASSYSNRGFDGYTF; CDR3 DNA: TGTGCCAGCAGTTACTCGAACAGGGGGTTTGATGGCTACACCTTC; V gene: TRBV6-5; J gene: TRBJ1-2; clone size: NA; D gene: TRBD1
CDR3 protein: CASSLIWTSADTQYF; CDR3 DNA: TGTGCCAGCAGCTTAATCTGGACTAGCGCAGATACGCAGTATTTT; V gene: TRBV7-3; J gene: TRBJ2-3; clone size: NA; D gene: TRBD2
CDR3 protein: CASSFEGRNSYTF; CDR3 DNA: TGTGCCAGCAGCTTTGAGGGAAGAAACAGCTACACCTTC; V gene: TRBV7-9; J gene: TRBJ1-2; clone size: NA; D gene: NA
CDR3 protein: CAISPGYSGYEQYF; CDR3 DNA: TGTGCCATCAGCCCTGGGTACTCCGGGTACGAGCAGTACTTC; V gene: TRBV10-3; J gene: TRBJ2-7; clone size: NA; D gene: NA
CDR3 protein: CASSNRDRGPYEQYF; CDR3 DNA: TGTGCCAGCAGTAACCGGGACAGGGGCCCCTACGAGCAGTACTTC; V gene: TRBV2; J gene: TRBJ2-7; clone size: NA; D gene: TRBD1
CDR3 protein: CASSPDSSNQPQHF; CDR3 DNA: TGTGCCAGCAGCCCGGACAGTAGTAATCAGCCCCAGCATTTT; V gene: TRBV6-1; J gene: TRBJ1-5; clone size: few; D gene: NA
CDR3 protein: CASSEEWGVTYEQYF; CDR3 DNA: TGTGCCAGCAGTGAAGAGTGGGGAGTGACCTACGAGCAGTACTTC; V gene: TRBV6-4; J gene: TRBJ2-7; clone size: few; D gene: NA
CDR3 protein: CASSSANGGSYEQYF; CDR3 DNA: TGTGCCAGCAGTTCTGCTAACGGGGGCTCCTACGAGCAGTACTTC; V gene: TRBV6-6; J gene: TRBJ2-7; clone size: NA; D gene: NA
CDR3 protein: CASSLPGGAGYEQYF; CDR3 DNA: TGTGCCAGCAGCTTGCCCGGGGGGGCCGGCTACGAGCAGTACTTC; V gene: TRBV5-5; J gene: TRBJ2-7; clone size: few; D gene: TRBD2
CDR3 protein: CASSFSPANEKLFF; CDR3 DNA: TGTGCCAGCAGCTTCAGTCCCGCCAATGAAAAACTGTTTTTT; V gene: TRBV5-5; J gene: TRBJ1-4; clone size: NA; D gene: NA
CDR3 protein: CASSLGDKGQNEQFF; CDR3 DNA: TGTGCCAGCAGCTTAGGGGACAAGGGACAGAATGAGCAGTTCTTC; V gene: TRBV11-2; J gene: TRBJ2-1; clone size: NA; D gene: TRBD1
CDR3 protein: CASTSGQGRSAYEQYF; CDR3 DNA: TGTGCCAGCACCTCGGGACAGGGACGGTCGGCCTACGAGCAGTACTTC; V gene: TRBV11-2; J gene: TRBJ2-7; clone size: NA; D gene: TRBD1
CDR3 protein: CASSPRATPNQPQHF; CDR3 DNA: TGTGCCAGCTCACCACGGGCAACACCGAATCAGCCCCAGCATTTT; V gene: TRBV18; J gene: TRBJ1-5; clone size: NA; D gene: NA
CDR3 protein: CASSKGVDYHYEQYF; CDR3 DNA: TGTGCCAGCAGCAAAGGGGTTGACTACCACTACGAGCAGTACTTC; V gene: TRBV21-1; J gene: TRBJ2-7; clone size: NA; D gene: NA
CDR3 protein: CASSRDTVSYEQYF; CDR3 DNA: TGCGCCAGCAGTCGAGACACGGTCTCCTACGAGCAGTACTTC; V gene: TRBV5-1; J gene: TRBJ2-7; clone size: NA; D gene: NA
CDR3 protein: CASSSTTSGSSYEQYF; CDR3 DNA: TGTGCCAGCAGTTCGACGACTAGCGGGAGCTCCTACGAGCAGTACTTC; V gene: TRBV13; J gene: TRBJ2-7; clone size: NA; D gene: TRBD2
CDR3 protein: CASSRTSGGTDTQYF; CDR3 DNA: TGTGCCAGCAGCCGGACTAGCGGGGGAACAGATACGCAGTATTTT; V gene: TRBV11-3; J gene: TRBJ2-3; clone size: NA; D gene: TRBD2
CDR3 protein: CAISESDRGQPQHF; CDR3 DNA: TGTGCCATCAGTGAGTCCGACAGGGGTCAGCCCCAGCATTTT; V gene: TRBV10-3; J gene: TRBJ1-5; clone size: NA; D gene: TRBD1
CDR3 protein: CSADSTGAYGYTF; CDR3 DNA: TGCAGCGCAGACTCGACAGGGGCCTATGGCTACACCTTC; V gene: TRBV29-1; J gene: TRBJ1-2; clone size: NA; D gene: TRBD1
CDR3 protein: CASSLQGKGEQYF; CDR3 DNA: TGTGCCAGCAGCTTACAGGGGAAGGGCGAGCAGTACTTC; V gene: TRBV11-3; J gene: TRBJ2-7; clone size: few; D gene: NA
CDR3 protein: CASGPAGAYEQYF; CDR3 DNA: TGTGCCAGCGGGCCAGCGGGAGCGTATGAGCAGTACTTC; V gene: TRBV6-1; J gene: TRBJ2-7; clone size: few; D gene: TRBD2
CDR3 protein: CASSSHPTRVSHTEAFF; CDR3 DNA: TGTGCCAGCAGCAGCCACCCAACTAGGGTCTCGCACACTGAAGCTTTCTTT; V gene: TRBV7-8; J gene: TRBJ1-1; clone size: NA; D gene: NA
CDR3 protein: CASSLALAGGTDTQYF; CDR3 DNA: TGTGCCAGCAGCTTAGCTCTAGCGGGAGGGACAGATACGCAGTATTTT; V gene: TRBV7-2; J gene: TRBJ2-3; clone size: NA; D gene: TRBD2
CDR3 protein: CASTLRAGIGGGTNEQFF; CDR3 DNA: TGTGCCAGTACCCTCCGGGCAGGGATTGGCGGGGGGACGAATGAGCAGTTCTTC; V gene: TRBV19; J gene: TRBJ2-1; clone size: NA; D gene: TRBD2
CDR3 protein: CASSSSGQRSIGTQYF; CDR3 DNA: TGTGCCAGCAGCAGCTCGGGACAGCGCTCTATCGGGACCCAGTACTTC; V gene: TRBV5-6; J gene: TRBJ2-5; clone size: NA; D gene: TRBD1
CDR3 protein: CASSYQGGVEKLFF; CDR3 DNA: TGTGCCAGCAGTTACCAGGGGGGCGTCGAAAAACTGTTTTTT; V gene: TRBV6-5; J gene: TRBJ1-4; clone size: few; D gene: TRBD1
CDR3 protein: CASSQDLGAGEQYF; CDR3 DNA: TGCGCCAGCAGCCAAGATTTGGGGGCGGGCGAGCAGTACTTC; V gene: TRBV4-1; J gene: TRBJ2-7; clone size: NA; D gene: NA
CDR3 protein: CASSARTQNGYTF; CDR3 DNA: TGTGCCAGCAGTGCTCGGACACAAAATGGCTACACCTTC; V gene: TRBV6-6; J gene: TRBJ1-2; clone size: NA; D gene: NA
CDR3 protein: CASSFTPGLQFETQYF; CDR3 DNA: TGCGCCAGCAGCTTTACTCCGGGACTTCAATTTGAGACCCAGTACTTC; V gene: TRBV5-1; J gene: TRBJ2-5; clone size: NA; D gene: NA
CDR3 protein: CASSGGQNYQPQHF; CDR3 DNA: TGTGCCAGTAGTGGAGGACAGAATTATCAGCCCCAGCATTTT; V gene: TRBV19; J gene: TRBJ1-5; clone size: NA; D gene: NA
CDR3 protein: CASSLSADLAKNIQYF; CDR3 DNA: TGTGCCAGCAGCTTATCCGCAGACTTAGCCAAAAACATTCAGTACTTC; V gene: TRBV7-9; J gene: TRBJ2-4; clone size: NA; D gene: NA